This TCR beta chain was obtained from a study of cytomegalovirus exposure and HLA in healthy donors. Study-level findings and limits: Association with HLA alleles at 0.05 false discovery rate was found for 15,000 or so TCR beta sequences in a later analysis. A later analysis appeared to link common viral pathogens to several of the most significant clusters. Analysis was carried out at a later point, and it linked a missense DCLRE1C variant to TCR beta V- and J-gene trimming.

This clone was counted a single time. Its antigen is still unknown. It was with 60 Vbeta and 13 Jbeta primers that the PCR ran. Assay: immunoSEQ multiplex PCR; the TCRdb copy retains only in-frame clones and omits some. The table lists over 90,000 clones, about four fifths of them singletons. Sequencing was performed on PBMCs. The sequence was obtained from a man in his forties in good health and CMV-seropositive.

DNA of the CDR3: TGTGCCAGCAGTGAAGTTGTCAGGATGAACACTGAAGCTTTCTTT. Protein product: CASSEVVRMNTEAFF. The chain has TRBV2 and TRBJ1-1; unclear D gene. Germline V gene lookup returns CDR1 SNHLY and CDR2 FYNNEI. CDR3 length equals 15 residues. Between the trimmed V and J ends, which lost 1 base and 0 bases, there was a span of 9 bases.